These 16 T cell receptor beta chains were all obtained from the same sample, sequenced in a study of blood T cell repertoires in COVID-19. Clones were read by immunoSEQ multiplex PCR, and TCRdb kept only the in-frame ones, dropping some. The sample holds roughly 120,000 clones, just over 70% seen once. The sequencing input was peripheral blood. The receptors originated from a human donor with acute or convalescent COVID-19. The donor label of this sample is uncertain.

CDR3 coding DNA: TGCGCCAGCAGCCAAGCGGGGTCTAATGAAAAACTGTTTTTT. The encoded protein is CASSQAGSNEKLFF. This rearrangement joins TRBV4-1 to TRBJ1-4; D not certain. This CDR3 region has 14 residues. Trimming shortened V by 1 base and J by 3 bases, and 6 bases separated the two germline ends. The germline V gene encodes CDR1 MGHRA and CDR2 YSYEKL.

The chain couples TRBV5-6 to TRBJ1-1; weak D call: TRBD1 (5 bases). The V gene lost 3 bases and the J gene lost 5 bases, with 11 bases spanning the gap. Per the germline V gene, CDR1 is SGHDT and CDR2 is YYEEEE. The CDR3 totals 13 residues. DNA for the CDR3: TGTGCCAGCAGCTCGCGGGGCCGTACTGAAGCTTTCTTT. It yields the protein CASSSRGRTEAFF.

A note on this clone: Within the sample, other DNA sequences also encode this same CDR3. This chain connects TRBV11-2 to TRBJ2-5; the D gene is possibly TRBD1 (5 bases). The germline gives CDR1 SGHAT, CDR2 FQNNGV. V was cut by 2 bases and J by 2 bases, with 6 bases left in between. The CDR3 spans 13 residues. CDR3 bases: TGTGCCAGCAGCTTAAGGGGTCAAGAGACCCAGTACTTC. It codes for CASSLRGQETQYF.

The chain is built from TRBV4-1 and TRBJ2-3; no clear D. CDR3 length: 16 residues. V lost 2 bases, J lost 2 bases, and 14 bases lay in between. Germline loops: CDR1 MGHRA, CDR2 YSYEKL. The CDR3 is CASSQSLGQSTDTQYF. In DNA, the CDR3 is TGCGCCAGCAGCCAATCCCTTGGCCAGTCCACAGATACGCAGTATTTT.

The CDR3: CASSETPRQSGELFF. CDR3 in DNA: TGTGCCAGCAGTGAAACCCCCCGACAATCCGGGGAGCTGTTTTTT. This chain uses TRBV2 with TRBJ2-2, with no clear D. CDR1 is SNHLY, CDR2 FYNNEI, per germline. CDR3 size: 15 residues. V was trimmed by 2 bases and J by 6 bases, leaving 13 bases between them.

This sequence joins TRBV7-6 and TRBJ2-7, with 8 bases identical to TRBD2. The V segment lost 6 bases and the J segment 3 bases; nucleotides outside the gene matches: 7. The CDR3 is 14 residues long. The germline CDR1 and CDR2 sequences are SGHVS and FNYEAQ. The CDR3 loop is CASSRGGTFYEQYF. In DNA form, the CDR3 reads TGTGCCAGCAGTCGCGGGGGGACCTTCTACGAGCAGTACTTC.

V is TRBV2 and J is TRBJ1-6; the D is unclear. V gave up 3 bases and J gave up 10 bases, with 10 bases separating them. Germline V gene lookup returns CDR1 SNHLY and CDR2 FYNNEI. This CDR3 is built from 13 residues. CDR3 bases: TGTGCCAGCAGTGACAGGATCTCGTCACCCCTCCACTTT. It is translated as CASSDRISSPLHF.

This clone showed up just a few times. The chain has TRBV7-2 and TRBJ2-1; 7 bases line up with TRBD1. The CDR3 has 14 residues. The germline CDR1 and CDR2 sequences are SGHTA and FQGNSA. V lost 5 bases to trimming and J lost 7 bases; unmatched junction nucleotides: 8. CDR3 sequence: CASSTHTGVNEQFF. The CDR3 DNA reads TGTGCCAGCAGCACCCATACAGGGGTGAATGAGCAGTTCTTC.

As regards this clone: Sequence at one end of the junction differs from germline and may be a read error. The rearrangement joins TRBV19 to TRBJ2-1; TRBD1 aligns across 8 bases. The V gene's germline CDR1 is LNHDA and CDR2 SQIVND (reference sequence). The CDR3 is made up of 11 amino acids. The CDR3, as DNA: TGTGCCAGTACCAGAGGACAGGGCGCAGTCTTC. It translates to CASTRGQGAVF.

A single count supports this clone. This specimen includes other DNA sequences encoding the same CDR3. The gene calls are TRBV19 and TRBJ1-2; no clear D. V shed 1 base and J shed 1 base, with 10 bases lying between them. This CDR3 spans 15 amino acids. Germline assignment: CDR1 LNHDA and CDR2 SQIVND (reference sequence). The CDR3 spells CASSIGGTLNYGYTF. The CDR3 DNA is TGTGCCAGTAGTATAGGCGGTACTCTTAACTATGGCTACACCTTC.

The gene calls are TRBV18 and TRBJ2-6; 9 positions match TRBD2. From germline, CDR1 is KGHSH and CDR2 LQKENI. The CDR3 is 17 residues long. The V gene end was trimmed by 3 bases and the J gene end by 1 base; junction bases not matched to a gene: 4. The DNA for the CDR3 is TGTGCCAGCTCACCGCGGGAGGGAGGTTCTGGGGCCAACGTCCTGACTTTC. It codes for CASSPREGGSGANVLTF.

There are a few counts of this clone. V usage is TRBV6-4 and J usage is TRBJ1-1, with 7 bases that match TRBD1. The CDR3 runs to 14 residues. J gave up 6 bases and V 3 bases, and 7 bases lay outside the gene matches. CDR1 and CDR2 (germline): MRHNA, SNTAGT. CDR3 in amino acids: CASSEGQGGSEAFF. CDR3 coding DNA: TGTGCCAGCAGTGAGGGGCAGGGGGGTTCTGAAGCTTTCTTT.

The V gene is TRBV30, the J gene TRBJ1-1; 8 positions agree with TRBD1. The V gene end was trimmed by 3 bases and the J gene end by 4 bases; junction bases not matched to a gene: 13. This CDR3 has 16 amino acids. The germline V gene has CDR1 GTSNPN and CDR2 SVGIG (reference sequence). CDR3 loop: CAWRSVCDRGPTEAFF. The CDR3 DNA is TGTGCCTGGAGGTCCGTTTGTGACAGGGGTCCCACTGAAGCTTTCTTT.

V and J are TRBV5-5 and TRBJ1-4, with a tentative D call TRBD1 (6 bases). The V and J ends lost 4 bases and 0 bases respectively, with 13 bases between them. Germline-derived CDR1 and CDR2 are SGHKS and YYEKEE (reference sequence). This CDR3 is 16 amino acids long. CDR3 nucleotide sequence: TGTGCCAGCAGCCAGACAGGCTCAACAACTAATGAAAAACTGTTTTTT. Protein product: CASSQTGSTTNEKLFF.

This clone occurred once. The chain joins TRBV2 to TRBJ2-7; 11 bases agree with TRBD2. Germline assignment: CDR1 SNHLY and CDR2 FYNNEI. The CDR3 length is 17 residues. Losses at the gene ends were 4 bases for V and 2 bases for J; bases not matched to a gene: 10. This chain's CDR3 is CASSAMARLAGTYEQYF. In DNA, the CDR3 is TGTGCCAGCAGTGCCATGGCCCGACTAGCGGGGACCTACGAGCAGTACTTC.

The rearrangement links TRBV3-1 (or the pseudogene TRBV3-2) to TRBJ2-7; 9 nucleotides line up with TRBD1. Looked up from germline, CDR1 is LGHDT and CDR2 is YNNKEL (reference sequence). The CDR3 consists of 16 residues. V lost 3 bases to trimming and J lost 9 bases; unmatched junction nucleotides: 15. The CDR3 coding sequence is TGTGCCAGCAGCCACTCCGCCGGGACAGGGAAACCTTTGCAGTACTTC. This encodes CASSHSAGTGKPLQYF.